This TCR beta chain derives from a study of molecular identifiers for immune sequencing clone quantification. Each CDR3 protein gets one entry after TCRdb re-called the PCR reads with MiXCR. Of more than 550,000 distinct CDR3 sequences listed, 25% were seen once; the top ten hold about 0.78%. The CDR3 consists of 13 residues. V was shortened by 5 bases and J by 6 bases, with 10 bases between the two germline ends. Germline values: CDR1 MNHEY, CDR2 SMNVEV (reference sequence). V and J are TRBV27 and TRBJ2-2, with D unresolved. The sequence derives from a human donor in good health. Some libraries in this study had Jurkat cell RNA spiked in. Specimen: naive CD8+ T cells from blood, with Jurkat cell RNA spiked in. Subset here: FACS-sorted CD8+CD4-CCR7+CD45RA+ naive T cells. In nucleotides, the CDR3 is TGTGCCAGCAGTGGGGTAGGAGCCGGGGAGCTGTTTTTT. This gives the protein CASSGVGAGELFF.